This note documents a single T cell receptor (beta chain) sequence. The record originates from a study of blood T cell repertoires in COVID-19. Study summary: The United States, Italy and Spain were the sources of the acute and convalescent COVID-19 samples. PBMCs, B-cell-depleted T cells, or T cells were the source of the cDNA or gDNA that made up the material.

In the source study's methods: Estimation of nucleated cell counts relied on the amplification of reference gene primers. The table came from immunoSEQ multiplex PCR; TCRdb's copy has only in-frame clones and leaves some out. V and J calls and clone size come straight from that table; D and trimming were deduced from the DNA. This table holds 100,000 or so clones, roughly 80% found once. Per germline, CDR1 SNHLY and CDR2 FYNNEI. The CDR3 has 15 residues. V lost 0 bases and J lost 8, with 16 bases in between. This chain uses TRBV2 with TRBJ1-2; D perhaps matches TRBD1 (6 bases). What was sequenced was peripheral blood. The source is a woman of 80 years or more with acute or convalescent COVID-19. The CDR3 loop reads CASSEAGPFGTGYTF. The CDR3, as DNA: TGTGCCAGCAGTGAAGCGGGCCCTTTCGGGACAGGCTACACCTTC.